One sample yielded the 16 T cell receptor beta chains listed below, sequenced in a study of long-term antiretroviral therapy in people with HIV. At the survey level, the v3.0 immunoSEQ assay was run. Sequencing was performed with immunoSEQ multiplex PCR; in TCRdb, only in-frame clones are kept and a portion is missing. The table shows about 18,000 clones, with about four fifths occurring only once. This material consisted of unsorted PBMCs, taken at the start of antiretroviral therapy, before treatment. All receptors come from a man in his late teens or twenties with HIV.

The chain joins TRBV18 to TRBJ1-2, with D unclear. This CDR3 region has 16 residues. The germline V and J ends were trimmed by 2 bases and 4 bases, with 17 bases remaining between them. Per germline, CDR1 KGHSH and CDR2 LQKENI. CDR3 nucleotide sequence: TGTGCCAGCTCACCATTCGGCCGGACCCCAAGCTATGGCTACACCTTC. Translating it yields CASSPFGRTPSYGYTF.

The chain has TRBV7-9 and TRBJ2-7; D remains ambiguous. Trimming took 0 bases from V and 5 from J, leaving 8 bases between them. This CDR3 is 13 amino acids long. The V gene's germline CDR1 is SEHNR and CDR2 FQNEAQ (reference sequence). The CDR3: CASSLAQGNEQYF. DNA for the CDR3: TGTGCCAGCAGCTTAGCGCAAGGGAACGAGCAGTACTTC.

V is TRBV2 and J is TRBJ2-3; D is undetermined. The CDR3 length is 12 residues. The germline gives CDR1 SNHLY, CDR2 FYNNEI. V was clipped by 4 bases and J by 3 bases, with 5 bases between them. The CDR3 DNA is TGTGCCAGCAGTGCTGGAACAGATACGCAGTATTTT. Its protein is CASSAGTDTQYF.

Here the CDR3 DNA reads TGTGCCAGCAGCGTAGACGGGCCAAAGGATGAGCAGTTCTTC. This codes for CASSVDGPKDEQFF. This chain connects TRBV9 to TRBJ2-1; no firm D call. Germline assignment: CDR1 SGDLS and CDR2 YYNGEE. Trimming took off 0 bases at V and 8 bases at J, with 12 bases between the two ends. CDR3 length: 14 amino acids. The full variable domain, completed using reference TRBV9 and TRBJ2-1, is DSGVTQTPKHLITATGQRVTLRCSPRSGDLSVYWYQQSLDQGLQFLIQYYNGEERAKGNILERFSAQQFPDLHSELNLSSLELGDSALYFCASSVDGPKDEQFFGPGTRLTVL.

The chain has TRBV4-2 and TRBJ2-1; TRBD2 aligns across 10 bases. Trimming removed 3 bases from V and 2 bases from J; junction bases left unmatched: 7. The CDR3 extends over 17 amino acids. The germline CDR1 and CDR2 sequences are LGHNA and YNFKEQ. The CDR3 here is CASSQTIAGGPYNEQFF. The CDR3 DNA sequence: TGTGCCAGCAGCCAGACTATAGCGGGAGGTCCCTACAATGAGCAGTTCTTC.

The chain uses TRBV7-6 and TRBJ2-7; weak D call: TRBD2 (6 bases). V lost 4 bases and J lost 5, with 15 bases in between. The CDR3 contains 14 residues. From germline, CDR1 is SGHVS and CDR2 FNYEAQ. The CDR3 DNA sequence: TGTGCCAGCAGCTCGGGACTGCTTGGCCACGAGCAGTACTTC. Residues: CASSSGLLGHEQYF. Complete variable domain (other parts from reference TRBV7-6 and TRBJ2-7): GAGVSQSPRYKVTKRGQDVALRCDPISGHVSLYWYRQALGQGPEFLTYFNYEAQQDKSGLPNDRFSAERPEGSISTLTIQRTEQRDSAMYRCASSSGLLGHEQYFGPGTRLTVT.

The V gene is TRBV7-9, the J gene TRBJ2-1, with TRBD2 identical over 8 bases. Germline V gene sequence: CDR1 SEHNR, CDR2 FQNEAQ (reference sequence). CDR3 length equals 18 residues. Trimming cost V 0 bases and J 13 bases; bases outside gene matches: 20. The CDR3 bases are TGTGCCAGCAGCTTAGCTTTTAAGCGGGAGCGGGATACGGTCTCCCAGTTCTTC. This sequence encodes CASSLAFKRERDTVSQFF.

This chain joins TRBV9 and TRBJ2-2; the D gene is possibly TRBD1 (6 bases). The length of the CDR3 is 22 residues. Per germline, CDR1 SGDLS and CDR2 YYNGEE. V lost 0 bases to trimming and J lost 4 bases, with 31 bases between them. The CDR3 DNA reads TGTGCCAGCAGCGTAGGTCCTTTTGACAGGCTCGGAGTATATTGGGGCACCGGGGAGCTGTTTTTT. As protein: CASSVGPFDRLGVYWGTGELFF.

The chain links TRBV5-6 to TRBJ1-4; no clear D. This CDR3 region has 15 residues. V lost 6 bases and J lost 5, with 17 bases in between. The germline V gene has CDR1 SGHDT and CDR2 YYEEEE. The CDR3 bases are TGTGCCAGCATCAACCAGAGGAGGGAAAATGAAAAACTGTTTTTT. This encodes CASINQRRENEKLFF. Drawing the rest from reference TRBV5-6 and TRBJ1-4, the complete variable domain is DAGVTQSPTHLIKTRGQQVTLRCSPKSGHDTVSWYQQALGQGPQFIFQYYEEEERQRGNFPDRFSGHQFPNYSSELNVNALLLGDSALYLCASINQRRENEKLFFGSGTQLSVL.

The chain joins TRBV11-3 to TRBJ2-1, with 9 bases matching TRBD2. V trimming: 3 bases; J trimming: 8 bases; junction bases outside the gene matches: 8. The V gene's germline CDR1 is SGHNT and CDR2 YENEEA. The CDR3 runs 15 residues. CDR3 region: CASSFGGRAMDEQFF. The CDR3 bases are TGTGCCAGCAGCTTCGGCGGGAGGGCCATGGATGAGCAGTTCTTC.

The gene calls are TRBV5-1 and TRBJ2-7, with D hard to call. CDR3 length equals 14 residues. Trimming removed 0 bases from V and 4 bases from J, with 11 bases in between. The germline V gene has CDR1 SGHRS and CDR2 YFSETQ. CDR3: CASSLGPEGYEQYF. The CDR3 region has the DNA TGCGCCAGCAGCTTGGGCCCAGAAGGGTACGAGCAGTACTTC.

The V call is TRBV7-8, the J call TRBJ2-7; D not certain. This CDR3 comprises 14 residues. The germline V gene has CDR1 SGHVS and CDR2 FQNEAQ. The V end lost 2 bases, the J end lost 4 bases, and 12 bases lay between the germline ends. CDR3 in DNA: TGTGCCAGCAGCTTACGCCCGCTGGGGTACGAGCAGTACTTC. Translated: CASSLRPLGYEQYF.

CDR3 protein: CASSYDPGRGNEQFF. Here the CDR3 DNA reads TGTGCCAGCAGTTACGACCCCGGGAGGGGGAATGAGCAGTTCTTC. This sequence joins TRBV6-5 and TRBJ2-1; 8 nucleotides agree with TRBD2. J was trimmed by 7 bases and V by 2 bases; bases with no gene match: 7. Germline CDR1 is MNHEY and CDR2 is SVGAGI. CDR3 length: 15 residues.

This clone has a handful of counts. This chain uses TRBV28 with TRBJ2-7; 7 bases line up with TRBD2. This CDR3 region has 12 residues. Germline CDR1 reads MDHEN; CDR2 reads SYDVKM. V dropped 3 bases and J dropped 5; count of bases not matched to a gene: 1. The CDR3 bases are TGTGCCAGCAGTTTGGGGGGGAACGAGCAGTACTTC. Protein: CASSLGGNEQYF.

The chain couples TRBV19 to TRBJ1-1; weak D call: TRBD1 (5 bases). V was pared by 6 bases and J by 0 bases, with 11 bases between. Germline V lookup: CDR1 LNHDA, CDR2 SQIVND (reference sequence). The CDR3 length is 14 residues. CDR3 amino acids: CASRLGELNTEAFF. The DNA of the CDR3 is TGTGCCAGTAGGTTAGGGGAGCTGAACACTGAAGCTTTCTTT. Full variable domain (outside the CDR3, taken from reference TRBV19 and TRBJ1-1): DGGITQSPKYLFRKEGQNVTLSCEQNLNHDAMYWYRQDPGQGLRLIYYSQIVNDFQKGDIAEGYSVSREKKESFPLTVTSAQKNPTAFYLCASRLGELNTEAFFGQGTRLTVV.

The chain carries TRBV7-9 and TRBJ1-1, with 7 bases that match TRBD1. V lost 0 bases, J lost 1 base, and 5 bases stayed unmatched. The CDR3 is 16 amino acids. Germline loops: CDR1 SEHNR, CDR2 FQNEAQ (reference sequence). The CDR3 bases are TGTGCCAGCAGCTTAGCGCTGGGACAGACGAACACTGAAGCTTTCTTT. Amino acid sequence: CASSLALGQTNTEAFF.